The clone carrying this TCR beta chain was counted many times. Antigen specificity is unknown. Time point noted: newly diagnosed GD, antithyroid drugs for less than 3 months. There was RNA extracted from PBMCs, and the TCR library was made from it. Building of the TCR beta libraries involved iRepertoire HTBI primers and Arm-PCR of CDR3 regions. TCRdb passed the multiplex PCR reads through MiXCR, listing each CDR3 protein once. The sample has approximately 350,000 distinct CDR3 sequences; approximately 16% are singletons. CDR3 size: 14 residues. Germline-derived CDR1 and CDR2 are DFQATT and SNEGSKA (reference sequence). V was cut by 4 bases and J by 0 bases, with 10 bases left in between. The sample originates from a study of regulatory T cells in long-lasting Graves disease. Overall study results and limits: Newly diagnosed patients shared 966 public clonotypes; persistent patients shared about 2,700. The study found lower TCR diversity in persistent Graves' patients than in newly diagnosed ones.

This sample was also put to use in a study of T cells in Graves' hyperthyroidism and ophthalmopathy. According to that study: During a first-round RT-PCR of the TCR CDR3, the HTBI primer set was used.

Material: peripheral blood mononuclear cells (PBMCs), obtained at new diagnosis, from a patient treated with antithyroid drugs. This chain uses TRBV20-1 with TRBJ1-5; a weak D match, TRBD1 (6 bases). This clonotype was sampled from a man aged 40-49 years with Graves disease. In DNA form, the CDR3 reads TGCAGTGCTACGAGGGGGGGTAGCAATCAGCCCCAGCATTTT. Translated, it gives CSATRGGSNQPQHF.